This T cell receptor beta chain comes out of a study of cytomegalovirus exposure and HLA in healthy donors. Study background: From HLA-typed donors, an early data release held about 85 million unique TCRs. Points from the study as a whole: Sequencing likely generated an artifact that appeared as a cluster of highly shared sequence variants. Later on, analysis showed that most CMV-associated TCR beta chains appeared to be HLA-restricted. The presence/absence work took it that sequencing depth was about the same across donors.

The primer mix had 60 Vbeta and 13 Jbeta primers. Measured with immunoSEQ multiplex PCR; TCRdb has only the in-frame clones, and not every one. The table includes some 150,000 clones, more than 75% detected once. As for this clone: What it recognizes is unknown.

CDR1 and CDR2 (germline): MNHEY, SMNVEV (reference sequence). The CDR3 runs 9 residues. V dropped 8 bases and J dropped 7 bases, with 3 bases sitting between them. The sequencing input was PBMCs. The chain is built from TRBV27 and TRBJ1-5; D is uncertain. The sequence was obtained from a woman under 30 in good health and CMV-seronegative. This CDR3 reads CASGQPQHF. Here the CDR3 DNA reads TGTGCCAGCGGCCAGCCCCAGCATTTT.